This TCR beta chain is from a study of early T cells in non-severe SARS-CoV-2 infection. Study as a whole: The chains were unpaired, and the sequenced material was bulk RNA from unsorted whole blood. Findings and caveats of the study: VDJdb-based annotation leaned toward anti-spike CD8 responses and missed private and CD4 specificities.

The V and J ends lost 3 bases and 1 base respectively, with 9 bases between them. CDR1 DFQATT and CDR2 SNEGSKA come from the germline V gene (reference sequence). CDR3 length equals 14 residues. This clonotype was counted many times. The target antigen is unknown. Each CDR3 protein gets one entry after TCRdb re-called the 5' RACE reads with MiXCR. The table includes fewer than 85,000 distinct CDR3 sequences, about 12% detected once. Sequenced material: whole blood. This sequence was found in an adult who was a healthcare worker with PCR-confirmed SARS-CoV-2 infection or an uninfected control (not recorded which). The genes are TRBV20-1 and TRBJ2-2; D is possibly TRBD2 (6 bases). CDR3 loop: CSARMGGNTGELFF. The CDR3 DNA reads TGCAGTGCTAGGATGGGGGGGAACACCGGGGAGCTGTTTTTT.